This T cell receptor (beta chain) stems from a study of PD-1 blockade in classical Hodgkin lymphoma. General study points: Baseline diversity was lower in partial responders and progressors than complete responders. A significant rise in TCR diversity by C4D1 was seen for CD4+ but not CD8+ cells.

To note about this clone: Antigen unknown.

Method: immunoSEQ multiplex PCR; TCRdb's copy keeps in-frame clones and lacks some. The sample lists more than 40,000 clones, more than 70% occurring once. After autologous stem cell transplantation all patients relapsed, and prior brentuximab vedotin exposure differed between cohorts. When best responses were assessed, they were complete response, partial response or progressive disease. The germline gives CDR1 SGHRS, CDR2 YFSETQ. The V end lost 7 bases, the J end lost 5 bases, and 18 bases lay between the germline ends. The CDR3 extends over 14 amino acids. This receptor was taken from a human donor with classical Hodgkin lymphoma. The sequencing used peripheral blood mononuclear cells (PBMCs), collected at baseline. This rearrangement joins TRBV5-1 to TRBJ1-1, with unresolved D. The CDR3 loop reads CASGPGGRGTEAFF. CDR3 bases: TGCGCCAGCGGGCCCGGCGGCCGAGGGACTGAAGCTTTCTTT. The complete variable domain, with remaining parts taken from reference TRBV5-1 and TRBJ1-1, reads KAGVTQTPRYLIKTRGQQVTLSCSPISGHRSVSWYQQTPGQGLQFLFEYFSETQRNKGNFPGRFSGRQFSNSRSEMNVSTLELGDSALYLCASGPGGRGTEAFFGQGTRLTVV.